This T cell receptor (beta chain) came from a study of type 1 regulatory T cells. Turning to the study itself: An in vitro protocol generated T-allo10, a Tr1-enriched, alloantigen-specific CD4 T cell product.

This clonotype was counted between two and nine times. Its antigen is as yet unknown. The CDR3 is 11 amino acids. Looked up from germline, CDR1 is SEHNR and CDR2 is FQNEAQ (reference sequence). V lost 5 bases and J lost 5, with 4 bases in between. TCRdb passed the reads through MiXCR, listing each CDR3 protein once. The repertoire holds tens of thousands of distinct CDR3 sequences, with around 21% as singletons. General study results and limits: Compared with non-Tr1 cells, Tr1 cells showed a narrower TCR repertoire.

The receptor was derived from a human donor in good health. The material sequenced was cultured type 1 regulatory T (Tr1) cells, either the whole culture or a sorted fraction (not recorded which). The chain is built from TRBV7-9 and TRBJ2-1; D ambiguous. This CDR3 is CASSGHNEQFF. The CDR3 DNA sequence: TGTGCCAGCAGCGGGCACAATGAGCAGTTCTTC.